This T cell receptor beta chain derives from a study of T cell clonotyping in hematopoietic cell transplantation. Whole-study results and caveats: At the given depth, recipient repertoires were over 95% de novo clonotypes.

V dropped 2 bases and J dropped 1 base, with 17 bases sitting between them. Germline CDR1 PRHDT, CDR2 FYEKMQ (reference sequence). The CDR3 has 17 residues. In the case of this clone: The antigen is undetermined.

The data were produced by immunoSEQ multiplex PCR, yet TCRdb's version contains in-frame clones alone and is incomplete. The sample includes approximately 17,000 clones, around 55% of them seen just once. Sequenced here: PBMCs, sampled 30 days after allogeneic stem cell transplant. This rearrangement joins TRBV13 to TRBJ2-5; D possibly matches TRBD1 or TRBD2 (6 bases each). The clonotype was recovered from a male patient in his 50s who had an allogeneic stem cell transplant from an unrelated donor, so T cells may come from the graft donor. Some clones in this sample may be carry-over from other donors' samples. This CDR3 reads CASSLRRGQGGQETQYF. As DNA, the CDR3 is TGTGCCAGCAGCTTAAGACGGGGGCAAGGGGGCCAAGAGACCCAGTACTTC.